This TCR beta chain stems from a study of long-term antiretroviral therapy in people with HIV. An immunoSEQ assay, version v3.0, was performed at survey level. Clones were sequenced by immunoSEQ multiplex PCR, and TCRdb holds only the in-frame ones, with some missing. The sample lists 30,000 or so clones, more than 75% occurring once. The CDR3 runs 17 residues. V dropped 0 bases and J dropped 2; count of bases not matched to a gene: 8. V usage is TRBV23-1 and J usage is TRBJ1-2; 8 nucleotides match TRBD1. TRBV23-1 is placed among ORFs of uncertain function. The origin of this receptor is a woman aged 18-29 years with HIV. Sample: unsorted PBMCs, taken 0.5 years after starting antiretroviral therapy. The CDR3 is CASSQSLRGPLNYGYTF. CDR3 coding DNA: TGCGCCAGCAGTCAATCGCTCAGGGGGCCCTTAAACTATGGCTACACCTTC.